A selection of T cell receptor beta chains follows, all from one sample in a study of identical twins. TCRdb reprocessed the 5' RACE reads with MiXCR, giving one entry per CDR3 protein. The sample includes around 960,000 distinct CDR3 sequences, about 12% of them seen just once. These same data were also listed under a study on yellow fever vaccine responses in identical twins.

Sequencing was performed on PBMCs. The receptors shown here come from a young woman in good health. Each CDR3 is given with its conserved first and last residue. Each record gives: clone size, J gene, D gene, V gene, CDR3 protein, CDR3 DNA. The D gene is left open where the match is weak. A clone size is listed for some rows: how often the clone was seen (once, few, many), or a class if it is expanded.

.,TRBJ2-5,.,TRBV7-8,CASGDSHGTQYF,TGTGCCAGCGGCGACTCCCACGGCACCCAGTACTTC
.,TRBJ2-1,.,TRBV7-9,CASNPVALGNEQFF,TGTGCCAGCAATCCCGTCGCGCTGGGTAATGAGCAGTTCTTC
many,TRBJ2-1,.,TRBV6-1,CASSRQGAGEQFF,TGTGCCAGCAGTCGACAGGGCGCGGGGGAGCAGTTCTTC
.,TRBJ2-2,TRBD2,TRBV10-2,CASSEAAGGRGTGELFF,TGCGCCAGCAGTGAGGCGGCGGGGGGGCGAGGCACCGGGGAGCTGTTTTTT
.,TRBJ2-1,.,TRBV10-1,CASSSRVLYNEQFF,TGCGCCAGCAGTTCCAGGGTCCTCTACAATGAGCAGTTCTTC
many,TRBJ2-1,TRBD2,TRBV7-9,CASSLEAGARDEQFF,TGTGCCAGCAGCTTAGAGGCGGGAGCTAGGGATGAGCAGTTCTTC
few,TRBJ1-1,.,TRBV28,CASSPEVRVTEAFF,TGTGCCAGCAGTCCCGAGGTGAGGGTTACTGAAGCTTTCTTT
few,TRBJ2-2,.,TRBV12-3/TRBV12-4,CASSRGWGTGELFF,TGTGCCAGCAGTAGGGGATGGGGTACCGGGGAGCTGTTTTTT
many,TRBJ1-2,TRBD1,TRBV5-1,CASSRGDRMDYGYTF,TGCGCCAGCAGCCGGGGGGACAGGATGGATTACGGCTACACCTTC
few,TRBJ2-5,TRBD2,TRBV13,CASSERGQETQYF,TGTGCCAGCAGTGAGCGGGGTCAAGAGACCCAGTACTTC
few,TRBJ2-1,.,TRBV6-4,CASSDDRHNEQFF,TGTGCCAGCAGCGACGACAGACACAATGAGCAGTTCTTC
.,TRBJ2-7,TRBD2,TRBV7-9,CASSLVREGKREQYF,TGTGCCAGCAGCTTAGTACGGGAGGGAAAACGCGAGCAGTACTTC
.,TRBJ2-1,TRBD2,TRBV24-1,CATGGERENNEQFF,TGTGCCACGGGGGGGGAGCGGGAAAACAATGAGCAGTTCTTC
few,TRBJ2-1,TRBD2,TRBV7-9,CASSLAWREFPKNEQFF,TGTGCCAGCAGCTTAGCGTGGCGGGAGTTCCCCAAGAATGAGCAGTTCTTC
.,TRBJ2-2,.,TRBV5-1,CASSLQDGELFF,TGCGCCAGCAGCTTACAAGACGGGGAGCTGTTTTTT
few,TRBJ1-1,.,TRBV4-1,CASSQEVTLNTEAFF,TGCGCCAGCAGCCAAGAGGTCACCCTGAACACTGAAGCTTTCTTT
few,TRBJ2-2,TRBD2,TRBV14,CASTRLAANTGELFF,TGTGCCAGCACCCGTCTAGCGGCTAACACCGGGGAGCTGTTTTTT
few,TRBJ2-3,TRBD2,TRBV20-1,CSARVSGGGQAFLSDTQYF,TGCAGTGCTAGAGTCTCCGGGGGGGGCCAGGCGTTTCTTTCAGATACGCAGTATTTT
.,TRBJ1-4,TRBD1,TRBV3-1,CASSQNRGGMGNEKLFF,TGTGCCAGCAGCCAAAACAGGGGAGGAATGGGTAATGAAAAACTGTTTTTT
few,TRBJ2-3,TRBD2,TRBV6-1,CASSKLTGGLDTQYF,TGTGCCAGCAGTAAGCTCACGGGGGGGCTAGATACGCAGTATTTT
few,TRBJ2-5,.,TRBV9,CASSAGGGKETQYF,TGTGCCAGCAGCGCCGGAGGGGGGAAAGAGACCCAGTACTTC
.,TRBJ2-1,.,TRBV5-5,CASSPSVVHIEQFF,TGTGCCAGCAGCCCCTCGGTAGTCCACATTGAGCAGTTCTTC
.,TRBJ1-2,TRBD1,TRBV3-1,CASSPRDSFPYYGYTF,TGTGCCAGCAGCCCTCGGGACAGCTTCCCCTACTATGGCTACACCTTC
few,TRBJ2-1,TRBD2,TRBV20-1,CSARMAGGPGEQFF,TGCAGTGCTAGAATGGCGGGAGGGCCAGGTGAGCAGTTCTTC
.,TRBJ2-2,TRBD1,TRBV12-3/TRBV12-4,CAICLFHRDRGVTGELFF,TGTGCCATCTGTTTATTTCATCGGGACAGGGGTGTAACCGGGGAGCTGTTTTTT
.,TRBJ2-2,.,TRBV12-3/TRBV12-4,CASSLSRPGTGELFF,TGTGCCAGCAGTTTGAGCCGCCCGGGCACCGGGGAGCTGTTTTTT
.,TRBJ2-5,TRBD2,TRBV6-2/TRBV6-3,CASSNSGRAGETQYF,TGTGCCAGCAGCAACAGCGGGAGGGCCGGAGAGACCCAGTACTTC
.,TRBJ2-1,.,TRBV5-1,CASSLGGWGAPYNEQFF,TGCGCCAGCAGCTTGGGGGGATGGGGGGCGCCCTACAATGAGCAGTTCTTC
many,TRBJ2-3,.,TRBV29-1,CSVVNPGTDTQYF,TGCAGCGTTGTCAATCCGGGCACAGATACGCAGTATTTT
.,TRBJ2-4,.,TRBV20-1,CSAREEAEAIAKNIQYF,TGCAGTGCTAGAGAAGAGGCCGAGGCGATAGCCAAAAACATTCAGTACTTC
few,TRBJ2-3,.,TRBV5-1,CASSWGDRLTDTQYF,TGCGCCAGCAGCTGGGGGGACAGACTCACAGATACGCAGTATTTT
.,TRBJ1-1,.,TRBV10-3,CAISELHPGPNTEAFF,TGTGCCATCAGTGAGTTACACCCGGGACCGAACACTGAAGCTTTCTTT
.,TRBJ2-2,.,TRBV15,CATSRDPVLARVVGELFF,TGTGCCACCAGCAGAGATCCGGTTCTAGCTCGGGTCGTCGGGGAGCTGTTTTTT
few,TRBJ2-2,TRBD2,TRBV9,CASSGPSGNTGELFF,TGTGCCAGCAGCGGTCCTAGCGGGAACACCGGGGAGCTGTTTTTT
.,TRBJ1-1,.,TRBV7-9,CASSPSLSGTEAFF,TGTGCCAGCAGTCCGAGTCTTTCGGGGACTGAAGCTTTCTTT
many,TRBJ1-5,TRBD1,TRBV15,CATSRAKGATNQPQHF,TGTGCCACCAGCAGAGCGAAGGGGGCGACCAATCAGCCCCAGCATTTT
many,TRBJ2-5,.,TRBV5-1,CASSLVGSQETQYF,TGTGCCAGCAGCTTAGTTGGCAGCCAAGAGACCCAGTACTTC
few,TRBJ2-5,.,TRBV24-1,CATSEAGWSETQYF,TGTGCCACCAGTGAAGCAGGGTGGTCAGAGACCCAGTACTTC
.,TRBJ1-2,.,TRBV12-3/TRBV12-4,CASSSGTNFYTF,TGTGCCAGCAGCTCCGGGACAAACTTTTACACCTTC
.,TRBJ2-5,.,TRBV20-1,CSAPYRQDLAQETQYF,TGCAGTGCCCCCTACCGACAGGATTTAGCCCAGGAGACCCAGTACTTC
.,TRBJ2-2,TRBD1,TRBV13,CASSSPGQGNHGELFF,TGTGCCAGCAGCTCCCCGGGACAGGGGAATCACGGGGAGCTGTTTTTT
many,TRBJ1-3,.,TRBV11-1,CASSLTRDKETKGPGNTIYF,TGTGCCAGCAGCTTAACCCGGGACAAGGAAACTAAGGGACCTGGAAACACCATATATTTT
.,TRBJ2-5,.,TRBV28,CASSLDRSKETQYF,TGTGCCAGCAGTTTAGATCGATCCAAAGAGACCCAGTACTTC
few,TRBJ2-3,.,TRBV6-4,CASSDSGETDTQYF,TGTGCCAGCAGTGACTCGGGGGAAACAGATACGCAGTATTTT
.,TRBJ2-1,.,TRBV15,CATSTNFNEQFF,TGTGCCACCAGCACGAACTTCAATGAGCAGTTCTTC
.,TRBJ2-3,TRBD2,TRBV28,CASSDPGLGLTDTQYF,TGTGCCAGCAGTGACCCGGGACTAGGACTCACAGATACGCAGTATTTT
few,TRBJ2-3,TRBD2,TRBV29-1,CSVAGEGLRLTDTQYF,TGCAGCGTGGCCGGGGAGGGCCTTCGTCTCACAGATACGCAGTATTTT
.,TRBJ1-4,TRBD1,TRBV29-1,CSARTGNEKLFF,TGCAGCGCTAGGACAGGGAATGAAAAACTGTTTTTT
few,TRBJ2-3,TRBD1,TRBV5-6,CASSKARTGKVTDTQYF,TGTGCCAGCAGCAAGGCGAGGACAGGGAAAGTCACAGATACGCAGTATTTT